The sequence of this TCR beta chain was determined in a study of cytomegalovirus exposure and HLA in healthy donors. Study-level points and caveats: Across all donors, roughly uniform sequencing depth was an assumption of the presence/absence analyses. Most likely, a cluster of highly shared sequence variants arose as a sequencing artifact. Cytomegalovirus association was listed for about 170 TCR beta chains. Association with HLA alleles at 0.05 false discovery rate was found for 16,951 TCR beta sequences in a later analysis.

The table lists this clone with a count of one. Its antigen remains unknown. Amplification used 60 Vbeta primers and 13 Jbeta primers. Measured with immunoSEQ multiplex PCR; TCRdb has only the in-frame clones, and not every one. This table holds roughly 160,000 clones, 76% found once. V was trimmed by 3 bases and J by 1 base, leaving 11 bases between them. The CDR3 covers 15 residues. CDR1 is SGDLS and CDR2 is YYNGEE in the germline V gene. Input material: PBMCs. This TCR came from a man in his 60s in good health and CMV-seronegative. The chain is built from TRBV9 and TRBJ2-1; TRBD1 is a possible D gene (7 bases). CDR3 sequence: CASSEGAGSYNEQFF. The CDR3 nucleotides read TGTGCCAGCAGCGAGGGGGCGGGGTCCTACAATGAGCAGTTCTTC.